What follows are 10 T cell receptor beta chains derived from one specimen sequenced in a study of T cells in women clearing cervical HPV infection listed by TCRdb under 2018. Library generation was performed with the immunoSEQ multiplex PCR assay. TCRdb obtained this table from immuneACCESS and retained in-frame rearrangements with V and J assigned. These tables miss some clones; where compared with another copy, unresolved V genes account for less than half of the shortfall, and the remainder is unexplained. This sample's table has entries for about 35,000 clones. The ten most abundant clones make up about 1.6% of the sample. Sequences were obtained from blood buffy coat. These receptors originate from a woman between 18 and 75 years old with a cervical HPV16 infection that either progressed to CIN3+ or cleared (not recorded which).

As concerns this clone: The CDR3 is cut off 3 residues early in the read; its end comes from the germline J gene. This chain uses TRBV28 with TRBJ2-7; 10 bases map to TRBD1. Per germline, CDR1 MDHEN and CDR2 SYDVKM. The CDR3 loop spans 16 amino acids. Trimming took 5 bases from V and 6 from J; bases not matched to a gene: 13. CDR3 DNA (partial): TGTGCCAGCAGTCTCATATGGGGACAGGGGAAAGCCGAG. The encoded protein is CASSLIWGQGKAE. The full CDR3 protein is CASSLIWGQGKAEQYF.

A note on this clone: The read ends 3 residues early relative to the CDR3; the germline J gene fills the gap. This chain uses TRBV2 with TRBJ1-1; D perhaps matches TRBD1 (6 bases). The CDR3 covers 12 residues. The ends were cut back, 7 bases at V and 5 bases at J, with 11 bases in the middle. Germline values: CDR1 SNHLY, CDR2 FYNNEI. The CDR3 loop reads CASMIGTTEAFF. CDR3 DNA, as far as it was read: TGTGCCAGCATGATAGGGACAACTGAA.

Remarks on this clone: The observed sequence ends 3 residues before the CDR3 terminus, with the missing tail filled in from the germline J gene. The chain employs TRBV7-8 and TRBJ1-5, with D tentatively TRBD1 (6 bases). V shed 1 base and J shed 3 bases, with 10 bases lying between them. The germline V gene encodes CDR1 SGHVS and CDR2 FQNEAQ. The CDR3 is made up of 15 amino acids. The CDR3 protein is CASSLEGGVNQPQHF. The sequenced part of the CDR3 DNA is TGTGCCAGCAGCTTAGAGGGGGGGGTCAATCAGCCC. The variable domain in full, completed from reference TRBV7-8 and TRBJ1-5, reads GAGVSQSPRYKVAKRGQDVALRCDPISGHVSLFWYQQALGQGPEFLTYFQNEAQLDKSGLPSDRFFAERPEGSVSTLKIQRTQQEDSAVYLCASSLEGGVNQPQHFGDGTRLSIL.

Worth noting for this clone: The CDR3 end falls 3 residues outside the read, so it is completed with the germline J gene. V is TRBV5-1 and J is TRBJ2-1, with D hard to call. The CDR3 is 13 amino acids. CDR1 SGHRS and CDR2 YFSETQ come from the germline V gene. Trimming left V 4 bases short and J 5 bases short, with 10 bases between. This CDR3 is CASSLPSHNEQFF. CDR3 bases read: TGCGCCAGCAGCCTACCGTCCCACAATGAG.

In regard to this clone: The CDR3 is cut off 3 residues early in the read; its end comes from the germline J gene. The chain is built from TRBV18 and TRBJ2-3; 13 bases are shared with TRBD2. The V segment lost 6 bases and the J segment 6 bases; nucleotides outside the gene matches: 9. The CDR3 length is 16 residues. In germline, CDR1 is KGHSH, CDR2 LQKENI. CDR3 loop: CASSQRTSGSGDTQYF. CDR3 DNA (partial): TGTGCCAGCTCCCAGCGGACTAGCGGGAGTGGGGATACG.

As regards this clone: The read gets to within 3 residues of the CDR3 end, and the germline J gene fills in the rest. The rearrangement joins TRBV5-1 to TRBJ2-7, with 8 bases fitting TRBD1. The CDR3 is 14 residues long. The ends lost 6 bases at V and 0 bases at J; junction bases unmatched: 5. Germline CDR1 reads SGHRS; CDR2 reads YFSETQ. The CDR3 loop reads CASKGQGISYEQYF. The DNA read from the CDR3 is TGCGCCAGCAAAGGACAGGGAATCTCCTACGAG.

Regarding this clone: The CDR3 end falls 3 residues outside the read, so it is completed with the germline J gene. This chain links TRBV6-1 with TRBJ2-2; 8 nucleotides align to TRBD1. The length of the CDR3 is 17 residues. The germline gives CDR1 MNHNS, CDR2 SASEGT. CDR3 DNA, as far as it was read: TGTGCCAGCAGTGAAGATCCTACAGGGGGGCTGGGTGAAAAG. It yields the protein CASSEDPTGGLGEK. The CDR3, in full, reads CASSEDPTGGLGEKLFF.

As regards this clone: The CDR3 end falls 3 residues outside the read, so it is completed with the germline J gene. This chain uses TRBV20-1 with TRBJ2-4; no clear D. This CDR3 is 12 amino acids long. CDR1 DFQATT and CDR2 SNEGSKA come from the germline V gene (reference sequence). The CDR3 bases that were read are TGCAGTGCCATGCGGTCACAAGAGACT. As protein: CSAMRSQET. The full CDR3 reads CSAMRSQETQYF.

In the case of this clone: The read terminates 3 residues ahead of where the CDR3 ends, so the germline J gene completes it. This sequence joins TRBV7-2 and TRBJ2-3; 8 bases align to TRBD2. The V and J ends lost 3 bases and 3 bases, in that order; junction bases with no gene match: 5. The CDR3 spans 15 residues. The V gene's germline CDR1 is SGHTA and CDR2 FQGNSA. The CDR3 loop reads CASSFGSGRTDTQYF. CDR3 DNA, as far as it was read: TGTGCCAGCAGCTTCGGGAGCGGGAGAACAGATACG.

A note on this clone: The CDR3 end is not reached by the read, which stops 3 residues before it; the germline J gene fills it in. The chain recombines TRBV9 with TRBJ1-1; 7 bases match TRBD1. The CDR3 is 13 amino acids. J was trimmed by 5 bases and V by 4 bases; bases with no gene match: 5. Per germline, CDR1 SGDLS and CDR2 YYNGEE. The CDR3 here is CASSPGGRTEAFF. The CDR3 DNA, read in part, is TGTGCCAGCAGCCCAGGGGGAAGAACTGAA.